One and the same sample provided the 21 T cell receptor beta chains below, sequenced in a study of blood T cell repertoires in COVID-19. Measured with immunoSEQ multiplex PCR; TCRdb has only the in-frame clones, and not every one. The sample shows about 69,000 clones, around 80% of them seen only once. Sequenced: peripheral blood. The receptors originated from a woman aged 80 or older with acute or convalescent COVID-19.

CDR3 nucleotides: TGTGCCAGCAGCCCGGACAGGGGTGAGAGTGGCTACACCTTC. It yields the protein CASSPDRGESGYTF. This sequence joins TRBV3-1 (or the pseudogene TRBV3-2) and TRBJ1-2, with 9 bases identical to TRBD1. V dropped 4 bases and J dropped 7; count of bases not matched to a gene: 7. Per germline, CDR1 LGHDT and CDR2 YNNKEL (reference sequence). The CDR3 is 14 residues long.

The chain has TRBV2 and TRBJ2-7; the D gene is possibly TRBD1 (5 bases). The CDR3 consists of 14 residues. Germline CDR1 SNHLY, CDR2 FYNNEI. The germline V and J ends were trimmed by 3 bases and 5 bases, with 14 bases remaining between them. CDR3 region: CASSDLGRAHEQYF. DNA for the CDR3: TGTGCCAGCAGTGATTTGGGCAGGGCCCACGAGCAGTACTTC.

The rearrangement uses TRBV5-1 and TRBJ1-2; possible D gene TRBD1, 5 bases. Trimming took 5 bases from V and 0 from J, leaving 11 bases between them. Germline CDR1 and CDR2: SGHRS and YFSETQ. The CDR3 covers 14 residues. CDR3 residues: CASSLDTANYGYTF. In nucleotides, the CDR3 is TGCGCCAGCAGTCTGGACACCGCTAACTATGGCTACACCTTC.

A remark on this clone: A read error may account for a junction end that differs from germline. This sequence joins TRBV7-7 and TRBJ2-5; 13 nucleotides match TRBD2. Looked up from germline, CDR1 is SSHAT and CDR2 is FNYEAQ (reference sequence). The CDR3 consists of 16 residues. This CDR3 is CASSLGLAGAQETQYF. The CDR3, as DNA: TGTGCTAGCAGCTTAGGACTAGCGGGGGCTCAAGAGACCCAGTACTTC.

The V and J genes are TRBV19 and TRBJ2-7, with a possible D match to TRBD1 (6 bases). Germline V gene sequence: CDR1 LNHDA, CDR2 SQIVND (reference sequence). Trimming shortened V by 5 bases and J by 6 bases, and 20 bases separated the two germline ends. There are 15 residues in the CDR3. The CDR3 reads CASSPIAGVLSEQYF. CDR3 DNA sequence: TGTGCCAGTAGTCCAATCGCAGGGGTCCTTAGCGAGCAGTACTTC.

This clone was detected once. This chain joins TRBV15 and TRBJ2-3; 7 bases fit TRBD2. The CDR3 length is 17 residues. CDR1 and CDR2 from the germline V gene are LNHNV and YYDKDF (reference sequence). Trimming removed 0 bases from V and 3 bases from J; junction bases left unmatched: 9. The chain's CDR3 is CATSRDLTGGRTDTQYF. The CDR3 DNA sequence: TGTGCCACCAGCAGAGATCTAACGGGGGGTCGAACAGATACGCAGTATTTT.

The chain uses TRBV4-2 and TRBJ2-2; 11 positions match TRBD2. This CDR3 spans 14 amino acids. Germline values: CDR1 LGHNA, CDR2 YNFKEQ. With V trimmed by 8 bases and J by 4 bases, 3 bases remained unmatched. The CDR3 nucleotides are TGTGCCAGCTCTAGCGGGGGGCTCACCGGGGAGCTGTTTTTT. Translating it yields CASSSGGLTGELFF.

The rearrangement uses TRBV6-5 and TRBJ2-3, with TRBD2 matching over 9 bases. The CDR3 extends over 13 amino acids. Germline values: CDR1 MNHEY, CDR2 SVGAGI. V gave up 9 bases and J gave up 2 bases; unmatched junction bases: 3. The CDR3, as DNA: TGTGCCAGTAGCGGGGGTAACACAGATACGCAGTATTTT. Translated, it gives CASSGGNTDTQYF.

This sequence joins TRBV27 and TRBJ2-7, with 9 bases fitting TRBD1. The CDR3 is made up of 14 amino acids. Germline V gene sequence: CDR1 MNHEY, CDR2 SMNVEV (reference sequence). The V gene end was trimmed by 2 bases and the J gene end by 4 bases; junction bases not matched to a gene: 3. This CDR3 is CASSLGTGYYEQYF. DNA of the CDR3: TGTGCCAGCAGTTTAGGGACAGGGTATTACGAGCAGTACTTC.

This clone was found many times. The chain is built from TRBV19 and TRBJ1-2, with D unclear. The ends were cut back, 7 bases at V and 4 bases at J, with 16 bases in the middle. The CDR3 loop spans 14 amino acids. From germline, CDR1 is LNHDA and CDR2 SQIVND (reference sequence). CDR3 in amino acids: CASNTNRQIYGYTF. CDR3 DNA sequence: TGTGCCAGTAATACAAATCGACAAATCTATGGCTACACCTTC. Supplemented by reference TRBV19 and TRBJ1-2, the full variable domain reads DGGITQSPKYLFRKEGQNVTLSCEQNLNHDAMYWYRQDPGQGLRLIYYSQIVNDFQKGDIAEGYSVSREKKESFPLTVTSAQKNPTAFYLCASNTNRQIYGYTFGSGTRLTVV.

The chain is built from TRBV5-4 and TRBJ2-1; 9 bases match TRBD1. The CDR3 runs to 16 residues. V was pared by 4 bases and J by 3 bases, with 8 bases of the junction left unmatched. Germline V lookup: CDR1 SGHNT, CDR2 YYREEE (reference sequence). The CDR3 loop reads CASSLTGTGIYNEQFF. The CDR3 nucleotides are TGTGCCAGCAGCCTAACCGGGACAGGGATCTACAATGAGCAGTTCTTC.

In this sample, this clone turned up a few times. The V and J genes are TRBV6-1 and TRBJ1-1; perhaps TRBD1 as D (5 bases). CDR1 is MNHNS, CDR2 SASEGT, per germline. This CDR3 has 16 residues. Trimming took off 3 bases at V and 2 bases at J, with 16 bases between the two ends. The CDR3 region is CASSDRARRGNTEAFF. The DNA for the CDR3 is TGTGCCAGCAGTGACCGGGCTCGGAGGGGAAACACTGAAGCTTTCTTT.

This chain joins TRBV11-2 and TRBJ2-5; 8 bases map to TRBD1. The V gene end was trimmed by 3 bases and the J gene end by 4 bases; junction bases not matched to a gene: 1. The CDR3 extends over 13 amino acids. Germline V gives CDR1 SGHAT, CDR2 FQNNGV. CDR3 coding DNA: TGTGCCAGCAGCTTCGACAGGGGAGAGACCCAGTACTTC. It translates to CASSFDRGETQYF.

The chain recombines TRBV5-4 with TRBJ2-5; D gene ambiguous. The CDR3 contains 13 residues. The germline V gene has CDR1 SGHNT and CDR2 YYREEE (reference sequence). Trimming removed 0 bases at V and 3 bases at J, with 6 bases between. The DNA for the CDR3 is TGTGCCAGCAGCTTGGGAGGTAAAGAGACCCAGTACTTC. Translation: CASSLGGKETQYF.

The genes are TRBV10-2 and TRBJ2-5; D perhaps matches TRBD1 (5 bases). Germline V gene sequence: CDR1 WSHSY, CDR2 SAAADI. The CDR3 consists of 11 residues. Trimming shortened V by 2 bases and J by 10 bases, and 8 bases separated the two germline ends. The CDR3 DNA sequence: TGCGCCAGCAGTGAGGGCAGGGTCCAGTACTTC. Translation: CASSEGRVQYF.

This clone was seen a single time. The V and J genes are TRBV18 and TRBJ2-7; D is undetermined. The V gene's germline CDR1 is KGHSH and CDR2 LQKENI. V was trimmed by 2 bases and J by 2 bases, leaving 16 bases between them. The CDR3 loop spans 16 amino acids. This CDR3 reads CASSPTLGTATYEQYF. CDR3 in DNA: TGTGCCAGCTCACCAACCCTAGGAACGGCAACCTACGAGCAGTACTTC.

This clone was counted between two and nine times. The J gene is TRBJ1-3, the V gene TRBV11-2, with unresolved D. V lost 3 bases and J lost 6, with 9 bases in between. The CDR3 runs 13 residues. Germline V gene data show CDR1 as SGHAT and CDR2 as FQNNGV. The DNA of the CDR3 is TGTGCCAGCAGCTTCGACACGATAAACACCATATATTTT. Translation gives CASSFDTINTIYF.

This chain connects TRBV21-1 to TRBJ1-5. TRBV21-1 is noted as a pseudogene. CDR3 length: 14 residues. The CDR3 bases are TGTGCCAGCAGCCGCTTAGCCCTGAGTCAGCCCCAGCATTTT. This translates into CASSRLALSQPQHF.

The chain combines TRBV30 with TRBJ2-1; no clear D gene. The V and J ends lost 5 bases and 1 base respectively, with 18 bases between them. Germline CDR1 GTSNPN, CDR2 SVGIG (reference sequence). The CDR3 has 16 residues. Here the CDR3 DNA reads TGTGCCTGGGGTGGTTGGCAGGATAGGTCCTACAATGAGCAGTTCTTC. The encoded protein is CAWGGWQDRSYNEQFF.

This chain uses TRBV11-2 with TRBJ1-1, with TRBD1 matching 8 bases. Per germline, CDR1 SGHAT and CDR2 FQNNGV. The CDR3 is 14 residues long. The V gene end was trimmed by 1 base and the J gene end by 5 bases; junction bases not matched to a gene: 3. CDR3 sequence (DNA): TGTGCCAGCAGCTTAGCAGGGGGCAGGACTGAAGCTTTCTTT. This sequence encodes CASSLAGGRTEAFF.

The gene calls are TRBV14 and TRBJ2-7; 11 bases map to TRBD1. The V and J ends lost 0 bases and 4 bases, in that order; junction bases with no gene match: 5. Germline-derived CDR1 and CDR2 are SGHDN and FVKESK. The CDR3 is 16 amino acids. CDR3 in amino acids: CASSQDRTGGRYEQYF. CDR3 DNA: TGTGCCAGCAGCCAAGATAGGACAGGGGGCAGGTACGAGCAGTACTTC.